The subject of this entry is one T cell receptor beta chain. This specimen comes from a study of blood T cell repertoires in COVID-19. Study-wide background: Material from acute and convalescent COVID-19 was sourced from the United States, Italy and Spain. T cells, B-cell-depleted T cells, or PBMCs provided the cDNA or gDNA that served as material.

Per the original data handling: By means of reference gene primer amplification, nucleated cell counts were estimated. The protocol was immunoSEQ multiplex PCR, while the TCRdb copy is restricted to in-frame clones and leaves out a portion. D and trimming come from the DNA, and the V and J calls and clone size come from that table. Seen here are about 170,000 clones, around four fifths observed once, and the top ten hold roughly 7.1%. V dropped 9 bases and J dropped 7; count of bases not matched to a gene: 5. The CDR3 has 12 amino acids. Per germline, CDR1 MNHEY and CDR2 SMNVEV (reference sequence). The TCR sequence derives from a man aged 35 to 55 who had recovered from COVID-19. The chain uses TRBV27 and TRBJ1-1; TRBD1 agrees at 10 bases. Sequenced sample: peripheral blood. CDR3 loop: CASWDRGGEAFF. CDR3 nucleotide sequence: TGTGCCAGTTGGGACAGGGGCGGTGAAGCTTTCTTT.